A selection of T cell receptor beta chains follows, all from one sample in a study of T cell repertoires in cytomegalovirus infection. TCRdb redid the calling of the reads with MiXCR, one entry per CDR3 protein. The data show 500,000 or so distinct CDR3 sequences, with 16% seen just once and 20% to 30% held by the top ten. The specimen sequenced was CD8+ T cells from PBMCs. The receptors here all came from a human donor in good health (CMV status not recorded). Some clones in this sample may be carry-over from other donors' samples. Both conserved end residues are part of each CDR3. Fields, in order: CDR3 protein, CDR3 DNA, V gene, D gene, clone size, J gene. A D gene is named only where the DNA matches it firmly. The size entry is marked missing in some rows and otherwise reads once, few, many or a size class.

cdr3_aa: CASSPTGKGYRNQPQHF
cdr3_nt: TGTGCCAGTAGTCCTACAGGGAAAGGGTATCGCAATCAGCCCCAGCATTTT
v_call: TRBV19
d_call: -
clone_size: few
j_call: TRBJ1-5

cdr3_aa: CASSHRFPNYGYTF
cdr3_nt: TGCGCCAGCAGCCACAGGTTCCCTAACTATGGCTACACCTTC
v_call: TRBV4-1
d_call: -
clone_size: -
j_call: TRBJ1-2

cdr3_aa: CASSLGDRADNEQFF
cdr3_nt: TGCGCCAGCAGTCTGGGGGACAGGGCAGACAATGAGCAGTTCTTC
v_call: TRBV10-2
d_call: TRBD1
clone_size: many
j_call: TRBJ2-1

cdr3_aa: CASSNPAPRTGELFF
cdr3_nt: TGTGCCAGCAGTAACCCAGCCCCCAGGACCGGGGAGCTGTTTTTT
v_call: TRBV2
d_call: -
clone_size: -
j_call: TRBJ2-2

cdr3_aa: CASSTPIEREDYTGELFF
cdr3_nt: TGTGCCAGCAGTACACCAATTGAGCGGGAGGACTACACCGGGGAGCTGTTTTTT
v_call: TRBV6-5
d_call: TRBD2
clone_size: few
j_call: TRBJ2-2

cdr3_aa: CASSLFGQGRTEAFF
cdr3_nt: TGCGCCAGCAGCTTGTTCGGACAGGGGCGCACTGAAGCTTTCTTT
v_call: TRBV5-1
d_call: TRBD1
clone_size: -
j_call: TRBJ1-1

cdr3_aa: CASGIQGNSPLHF
cdr3_nt: TGTGCTAGTGGTATCCAGGGTAATTCACCCCTCCACTTT
v_call: TRBV12-5
d_call: -
clone_size: many
j_call: TRBJ1-6

cdr3_aa: CASSSSDRAGTNYGYTF
cdr3_nt: TGTGCCAGCAGCTCCTCGGACAGGGCCGGGACTAACTATGGCTACACCTTC
v_call: TRBV13
d_call: TRBD1
clone_size: -
j_call: TRBJ1-2

cdr3_aa: CASSEKDRDYEQYF
cdr3_nt: TGTGCCAGCAGCGAAAAGGACAGGGACTACGAGCAGTACTTC
v_call: TRBV9
d_call: TRBD1
clone_size: -
j_call: TRBJ2-7

cdr3_aa: CSARDGTDEKLFF
cdr3_nt: TGCAGTGCTAGAGACGGGACAGATGAAAAACTGTTTTTT
v_call: TRBV20-1
d_call: TRBD1
clone_size: many
j_call: TRBJ1-4

cdr3_aa: CASSGRGGGYEQYF
cdr3_nt: TGTGCCAGCAGCGGGCGTGGGGGAGGCTACGAGCAGTACTTC
v_call: TRBV5-4
d_call: -
clone_size: -
j_call: TRBJ2-7

cdr3_aa: CASSYHPEAFF
cdr3_nt: TGTGCCAGCAGCTATCATCCGGAAGCTTTCTTT
v_call: TRBV7-9
d_call: -
clone_size: few
j_call: TRBJ1-1

cdr3_aa: CASSSLVETQYF
cdr3_nt: TGTGCCAGCAGCTCCCTTGTTGAGACCCAGTACTTC
v_call: TRBV5-6
d_call: -
clone_size: many
j_call: TRBJ2-5

cdr3_aa: CASSLGLSGGNTEAFF
cdr3_nt: TGTGCCAGCAGTTTAGGGCTTTCCGGGGGAAACACTGAAGCTTTCTTT
v_call: TRBV27
d_call: -
clone_size: many
j_call: TRBJ1-1

cdr3_aa: CASSPGTGGLNEQFF
cdr3_nt: TGTGCCAGCAGCCCCGGGACAGGGGGACTTAATGAGCAGTTCTTC
v_call: TRBV5-4
d_call: TRBD1
clone_size: few
j_call: TRBJ2-1

cdr3_aa: CASQETYYEQYF
cdr3_nt: TGTGCCAGCCAGGAAACTTACTACGAGCAGTACTTC
v_call: TRBV2
d_call: -
clone_size: -
j_call: TRBJ2-7

cdr3_aa: CSVEEGGGYNRPQHF
cdr3_nt: TGCAGCGTTGAAGAGGGGGGTGGGTATAATCGGCCCCAGCATTTT
v_call: TRBV29-1
d_call: -
clone_size: -
j_call: TRBJ1-5

cdr3_aa: CASSLEMGLAGATYNEQFF
cdr3_nt: TGTGCCAGCAGCTTAGAGATGGGACTAGCGGGAGCTACCTACAATGAGCAGTTCTTC
v_call: TRBV11-2
d_call: TRBD2
clone_size: many
j_call: TRBJ2-1

cdr3_aa: CSFAQELAGVSYEQYF
cdr3_nt: TGCAGTTTTGCCCAGGAACTAGCGGGAGTATCCTACGAGCAGTACTTC
v_call: TRBV20-1
d_call: TRBD2
clone_size: -
j_call: TRBJ2-7

cdr3_aa: CSTRDRGNSYEQYF
cdr3_nt: TGCAGCACCCGGGACAGGGGGAACTCCTACGAGCAGTACTTC
v_call: TRBV29-1
d_call: TRBD1
clone_size: few
j_call: TRBJ2-7

cdr3_aa: CASSSSPLAGEQYF
cdr3_nt: TGTGCCAGCAGCTCATCGCCTTTAGCGGGAGAGCAGTACTTC
v_call: TRBV7-9
d_call: TRBD2
clone_size: -
j_call: TRBJ2-7

cdr3_aa: CASSYDGTNQNQPQHF
cdr3_nt: TGTGCCAGCAGTTACGACGGGACAAACCAAAATCAGCCCCAGCATTTT
v_call: TRBV27
d_call: -
clone_size: many
j_call: TRBJ1-5

cdr3_aa: CASSHRGVRTGELFF
cdr3_nt: TGTGCCAGCAGTCACCGAGGGGTTCGGACCGGGGAGCTGTTTTTT
v_call: TRBV6-1
d_call: -
clone_size: many
j_call: TRBJ2-2

cdr3_aa: CATRGGSENEQYF
cdr3_nt: TGTGCCACCCGTGGCGGGAGTGAGAACGAGCAGTACTTC
v_call: TRBV24-1
d_call: TRBD2
clone_size: few
j_call: TRBJ2-7

cdr3_aa: CSARDPAAVGDTQYF
cdr3_nt: TGCAGTGCTAGAGATCCGGCTGCGGTGGGAGATACGCAGTATTTT
v_call: TRBV20-1
d_call: -
clone_size: -
j_call: TRBJ2-3

cdr3_aa: CASSLDDGGYGYTF
cdr3_nt: TGCGCCAGCAGCTTGGATGACGGGGGCTATGGCTACACCTTC
v_call: TRBV5-1
d_call: -
clone_size: -
j_call: TRBJ1-2

cdr3_aa: CASSPLGAGVIGTDTQYF
cdr3_nt: TGCGCCAGCAGCCCCCTTGGGGCGGGGGTGATCGGCACAGATACGCAGTATTTT
v_call: TRBV5-1
d_call: TRBD2
clone_size: -
j_call: TRBJ2-3

cdr3_aa: CASMPGQGSRNTIYF
cdr3_nt: TGTGCCAGCATGCCGGGACAGGGGTCGAGAAACACCATATATTTT
v_call: TRBV2
d_call: TRBD1
clone_size: -
j_call: TRBJ1-3

cdr3_aa: CASTTPVGLATGELFF
cdr3_nt: TGTGCCAGTACGACGCCCGTAGGGCTAGCGACCGGGGAGCTGTTTTTT
v_call: TRBV19
d_call: -
clone_size: -
j_call: TRBJ2-2

cdr3_aa: CASSLGLTGPEAFF
cdr3_nt: TGTGCCAGCAGTTTGGGACTGACAGGGCCTGAAGCTTTCTTT
v_call: TRBV12-3/TRBV12-4
d_call: TRBD1
clone_size: many
j_call: TRBJ1-1

cdr3_aa: CASSLVGSSSYNEQFF
cdr3_nt: TGTGCCAGCAGCTTAGTTGGCTCTAGCTCCTACAATGAGCAGTTCTTC
v_call: TRBV11-2
d_call: -
clone_size: many
j_call: TRBJ2-1

cdr3_aa: CASRDRGKSYNEQFF
cdr3_nt: TGTGCCAGCAGGGACAGGGGGAAATCTTACAATGAGCAGTTCTTC
v_call: TRBV6-6
d_call: TRBD1
clone_size: -
j_call: TRBJ2-1

cdr3_aa: CASRRRTDPNTGELFF
cdr3_nt: TGTGCCAGCAGACGACGGACAGATCCGAACACCGGGGAGCTGTTTTTT
v_call: TRBV7-9
d_call: -
clone_size: few
j_call: TRBJ2-2

cdr3_aa: CASSPLTGLAVGHEQYF
cdr3_nt: TGTGCCAGCAGTCCGCTGACTGGACTAGCGGTGGGGCACGAGCAGTACTTC
v_call: TRBV28
d_call: TRBD2
clone_size: many
j_call: TRBJ2-7

cdr3_aa: CATSSLDRSNYGYTF
cdr3_nt: TGTGCCACCTCAAGCCTGGACAGGAGTAACTATGGCTACACCTTC
v_call: TRBV6-1
d_call: TRBD1
clone_size: -
j_call: TRBJ1-2

cdr3_aa: CASSQLRMGSEQYF
cdr3_nt: TGTGCCAGCAGCCAACTCCGGATGGGTAGTGAGCAGTACTTC
v_call: TRBV3-1
d_call: -
clone_size: few
j_call: TRBJ2-7

cdr3_aa: CSVEVSVALNYGYTF
cdr3_nt: TGCAGCGTTGAAGTCAGCGTCGCTCTTAACTATGGCTACACCTTC
v_call: TRBV29-1
d_call: -
clone_size: -
j_call: TRBJ1-2

cdr3_aa: CASSLLWDSGGIEQFF
cdr3_nt: TGTGCCAGCAGCTTACTATGGGACTCGGGGGGGATTGAGCAGTTCTTC
v_call: TRBV13
d_call: TRBD2
clone_size: few
j_call: TRBJ2-1

cdr3_aa: CASSLRGMTVEAFF
cdr3_nt: TGTGCCAGCAGCTTGCGCGGTATGACGGTTGAAGCTTTCTTT
v_call: TRBV11-1
d_call: -
clone_size: many
j_call: TRBJ1-1

cdr3_aa: CAWSPGNTEAFF
cdr3_nt: TGTGCCTGGAGCCCTGGGAACACTGAAGCTTTCTTT
v_call: TRBV30
d_call: -
clone_size: -
j_call: TRBJ1-1

cdr3_aa: CATSRDRAINSPLHF
cdr3_nt: TGTGCCACCAGCAGAGACAGGGCTATTAATTCACCCCTCCACTTT
v_call: TRBV15
d_call: -
clone_size: -
j_call: TRBJ1-6

cdr3_aa: CASSSGKGQAFYNEQFF
cdr3_nt: TGTGCCAGCAGCTCGGGTAAGGGACAGGCATTCTACAATGAGCAGTTCTTC
v_call: TRBV7-9
d_call: TRBD1
clone_size: many
j_call: TRBJ2-1

cdr3_aa: CASSSTNWTVWQYF
cdr3_nt: TGTGCCAGCAGCTCCACTAATTGGACAGTTTGGCAGTACTTC
v_call: TRBV7-9
d_call: -
clone_size: many
j_call: TRBJ2-7

cdr3_aa: CASSSNRNTEAFF
cdr3_nt: TGTGCCAGCAGCTCCAACAGGAACACTGAAGCTTTCTTT
v_call: TRBV6-5
d_call: -
clone_size: -
j_call: TRBJ1-1

cdr3_aa: CASSPDREWTEAFF
cdr3_nt: TGTGCCAGCAGCCCCGACAGGGAGTGGACTGAAGCTTTCTTT
v_call: TRBV6-5
d_call: TRBD1
clone_size: many
j_call: TRBJ1-1

cdr3_aa: CASSVTGAGKNIQYF
cdr3_nt: TGTGCCAGCAGCGTAACAGGGGCGGGCAAAAACATTCAGTACTTC
v_call: TRBV7-9
d_call: TRBD1
clone_size: many
j_call: TRBJ2-4

cdr3_aa: CASSLQGARESQYF
cdr3_nt: TGTGCCAGCAGCCTACAGGGGGCAAGAGAGTCCCAGTACTTC
v_call: TRBV12-3/TRBV12-4
d_call: TRBD1
clone_size: many
j_call: TRBJ2-5

cdr3_aa: CASSYFGTQNTEAFF
cdr3_nt: TGTGCCAGCAGCTATTTCGGGACCCAGAACACTGAAGCTTTCTTT
v_call: TRBV5-4
d_call: -
clone_size: -
j_call: TRBJ1-1

cdr3_aa: CASSNSVSYEQYF
cdr3_nt: TGTGCCAGCAGCAATTCGGTCTCCTACGAGCAGTACTTC
v_call: TRBV14
d_call: -
clone_size: few
j_call: TRBJ2-7

cdr3_aa: CASSLAPLYEQYF
cdr3_nt: TGTGCCAGCAGCTTAGCCCCTCTTTACGAGCAGTACTTC
v_call: TRBV11-2
d_call: -
clone_size: many
j_call: TRBJ2-7

cdr3_aa: CASSQVADSNYGYTF
cdr3_nt: TGTGCCAGCAGCCAAGTGGCAGACTCTAACTATGGCTACACCTTC
v_call: TRBV3-1
d_call: -
clone_size: -
j_call: TRBJ1-2

cdr3_aa: CASAGGTMEQFF
cdr3_nt: TGTGCCAGCGCAGGGGGGACTATGGAGCAGTTCTTC
v_call: TRBV9
d_call: -
clone_size: few
j_call: TRBJ2-1

cdr3_aa: CASSESGRAGETQYF
cdr3_nt: TGTGCCAGCAGTGAAAGCGGGAGGGCCGGAGAGACCCAGTACTTC
v_call: TRBV2
d_call: TRBD2
clone_size: many
j_call: TRBJ2-5

cdr3_aa: CSARDWDRTYEQYF
cdr3_nt: TGCAGTGCTAGAGATTGGGACCGAACCTACGAGCAGTACTTC
v_call: TRBV20-1
d_call: -
clone_size: few
j_call: TRBJ2-7

cdr3_aa: CASSLIPAGHRTGEQFF
cdr3_nt: TGTGCCAGCAGTTTAATTCCCGCAGGCCACCGAACGGGTGAGCAGTTCTTC
v_call: TRBV27
d_call: -
clone_size: -
j_call: TRBJ2-1

cdr3_aa: CASSQDLAGREENTYEQYF
cdr3_nt: TGTGCCAGCAGCCAAGATTTGGCAGGAAGAGAAGAAAATACCTACGAGCAGTACTTC
v_call: TRBV4-2
d_call: -
clone_size: few
j_call: TRBJ2-7